These 26 T cell receptor beta chains share one sample of origin, sequenced in a study of T-cell memory formation after mild COVID-19. TCRdb recomputed calls from the 5' RACE reads with MiXCR, one row per CDR3 protein. The table has hundreds of thousands of distinct CDR3 sequences, about 18% seen once. Sequences were obtained from PBMCs or a T cell subset sorted from them (not recorded which). These receptors were collected from an adult woman who had mild COVID-19 (a few samples of this study predate the infection). Cell type and time point are not known.

This chain uses TRBV5-1 with TRBJ2-5, with TRBD2 identical over 13 bases. Germline V gene data show CDR1 as SGHRS and CDR2 as YFSETQ. V was pared by 4 bases and J by 0 bases, with 6 bases of the junction left unmatched. This CDR3 is built from 17 residues. DNA of the CDR3: TGCGCCAGCAGCCGAGGACTAGCGGGGGAGTACCAAGAGACCCAGTACTTC. Translating gives CASSRGLAGEYQETQYF.

The chain carries TRBV12-3 or TRBV12-4 and TRBJ2-1, with D unresolved. This CDR3 is built from 12 residues. The V gene lost 8 bases and the J gene lost 0 bases, with 5 bases spanning the gap. The CDR3, as DNA: TGTGCCAGCGGTACCTCCTACAATGAGCAGTTCTTC. Protein: CASGTSYNEQFF.

This clonotype was seen ten or more times. One end of the junction fails to match germline, which may point to a read error. The CDR3 protein is CASSLGQTNTEAFF. The CDR3 region has the DNA TGTGCCAGCAGCCTGGGACAGACGAACACTGAAGCTTTCTTT. V and J are TRBV5-1 and TRBJ1-1; 7 bases map to TRBD1. This CDR3 comprises 14 residues. Germline V gene sequence: CDR1 SGHRS, CDR2 YFSETQ.

The rearrangement links TRBV5-6 to TRBJ2-1, with D perhaps TRBD1 (5 bases). Trimming removed 6 bases at V and 3 bases at J, with 13 bases between. The CDR3 runs to 14 residues. CDR1 and CDR2 (germline): SGHDT, YYEEEE. The CDR3 bases are TGTGCCAGCACCCTTGGGGCTAGCTACAATGAGCAGTTCTTC. This sequence encodes CASTLGASYNEQFF. The full variable domain, completed using reference TRBV5-6 and TRBJ2-1, is DAGVTQSPTHLIKTRGQQVTLRCSPKSGHDTVSWYQQALGQGPQFIFQYYEEEERQRGNFPDRFSGHQFPNYSSELNVNALLLGDSALYLCASTLGASYNEQFFGPGTRLTVL.

The genes are TRBV4-1 and TRBJ1-1, with unresolved D. Trimming removed 1 base from V and 3 bases from J, with 15 bases in between. The CDR3 loop spans 16 amino acids. Germline V gene sequence: CDR1 MGHRA, CDR2 YSYEKL. The CDR3 DNA follows: TGCGCCAGCAGCCAAGTCGGCAGGAGTGGGTACACTGAAGCTTTCTTT. It is translated as CASSQVGRSGYTEAFF.

This chain links TRBV24-1 with TRBJ2-2; possibly TRBD1 or TRBD2 for D (5 bases each). The germline gives CDR1 KGHDR, CDR2 SFDVKD. The CDR3 sequence is 16 residues long. V lost 3 bases to trimming and J lost 5 bases, with 15 bases between them. CDR3 residues: CATSDKGWGKTGELFF. The CDR3, as DNA: TGTGCCACCAGTGATAAGGGTTGGGGGAAGACCGGGGAGCTGTTTTTT.

This clonotype was seen a few times. The chain recombines TRBV24-1 with TRBJ2-5; D perhaps matches TRBD2 (6 bases). Per the germline V gene, CDR1 is KGHDR and CDR2 is SFDVKD. V lost 10 bases to trimming and J lost 0 bases, with 14 bases between them. The CDR3 is made up of 14 amino acids. The DNA of the CDR3 is TGTGCCACTTCTAGCGCCAGGTACCAAGAGACCCAGTACTTC. This encodes CATSSARYQETQYF.

This clonotype was seen more than once but under ten times. V is TRBV5-1 and J is TRBJ2-5, with 7 bases that match TRBD2. The CDR3 totals 17 residues. Losses at the gene ends were 4 bases for V and 5 bases for J; bases not matched to a gene: 17. Germline CDR1 is SGHRS and CDR2 is YFSETQ. CDR3 in DNA: TGCGCCAGCAGCGGGGGAAGGTCTAGCGGTCGGGAGGAGACCCAGTACTTC. Protein product: CASSGGRSSGREETQYF.

This clonotype was seen more than once but under ten times. The chain has TRBV7-2 and TRBJ2-1; a possible D gene is TRBD2 (5 bases). The CDR3 contains 15 residues. The germline V gene has CDR1 SGHTA and CDR2 FQGNSA. The V end was cut by 2 bases, the J end by 6 bases, with 14 bases between. The CDR3 sequence: CASSLLEADSNEQFF. CDR3 bases: TGTGCCAGCAGCTTACTGGAAGCGGATAGCAATGAGCAGTTCTTC.

This clonotype was detected only a few times. V gene TRBV30 combines with J gene TRBJ2-1; unclear D gene. CDR3 length: 13 amino acids. Trimming pared 0 bases from V and 0 bases from J, leaving 3 bases between. CDR1 GTSNPN and CDR2 SVGIG come from the germline V gene (reference sequence). CDR3 in amino acids: CAWSVNSYNEQFF. In DNA form, the CDR3 reads TGTGCCTGGAGTGTAAACTCCTACAATGAGCAGTTCTTC.

This clonotype was picked up a small number of times. V and J are TRBV19 and TRBJ1-2; 7 positions agree with TRBD1. There are 13 residues in the CDR3. Germline values: CDR1 LNHDA, CDR2 SQIVND (reference sequence). The V gene end was trimmed by 5 bases and the J gene end by 4 bases; junction bases not matched to a gene: 4. In DNA form, the CDR3 reads TGTGCCAGTAGTCATACAGGGGTCTATGGCTACACCTTC. The encoded protein is CASSHTGVYGYTF. The full variable domain, rest sourced from reference TRBV19 and TRBJ1-2, is DGGITQSPKYLFRKEGQNVTLSCEQNLNHDAMYWYRQDPGQGLRLIYYSQIVNDFQKGDIAEGYSVSREKKESFPLTVTSAQKNPTAFYLCASSHTGVYGYTFGSGTRLTVV.

This clonotype was observed a handful of times. This rearrangement joins TRBV24-1 to TRBJ2-1, with 14 bases aligning to TRBD2. CDR1 is KGHDR, CDR2 SFDVKD, per germline. This CDR3 has 16 residues. The V gene end was trimmed by 4 bases and the J gene end by 4 bases; junction bases not matched to a gene: 2. CDR3 coding DNA: TGTGCCACCAGTGACCGGACTAGCGGGGGGTACAATGAGCAGTTCTTC. This encodes CATSDRTSGGYNEQFF.

The chain links TRBV5-1 to TRBJ2-5; 12 bases are a match to TRBD2. CDR3 length equals 17 residues. With 0 bases clipped from V and 4 bases from J, the junction kept 7 bases outside the gene matches. The V gene's germline CDR1 is SGHRS and CDR2 YFSETQ. The chain's CDR3 is CASSLDPSGGAGETQYF. As DNA, the CDR3 is TGCGCCAGCAGCTTGGATCCTAGCGGGGGGGCTGGAGAGACCCAGTACTTC.

The chain couples TRBV10-3 to TRBJ2-2; 10 positions match TRBD1. Germline V lookup: CDR1 ENHRY, CDR2 SYGVKD. The CDR3 totals 17 residues. V shed 3 bases, J shed 10 bases, and the junction held 14 bases outside the gene matches. CDR3 sequence reads: CAISDPGRGTGEEELFF. In DNA, the CDR3 is TGTGCCATCAGTGACCCCGGACGGGGGACAGGGGAGGAGGAGCTGTTTTTT.

The chain links TRBV20-1 to TRBJ2-2; no clear D. The CDR3 loop spans 15 amino acids. V was clipped by 3 bases and J by 1 base, with 12 bases between them. The germline V gene encodes CDR1 DFQATT and CDR2 SNEGSKA (reference sequence). CDR3 DNA sequence: TGCAGTGCTAGGTCCTTCCCTCTGAACACCGGGGAGCTGTTTTTT. Its translation: CSARSFPLNTGELFF.

This clonotype was observed a handful of times. The rearrangement joins TRBV27 to TRBJ2-2; 7 nucleotides agree with TRBD1. Trimming at V came to 0 bases and at J to 5 bases, leaving 3 bases not matched to a gene. This CDR3 has 15 residues. Germline assignment: CDR1 MNHEY and CDR2 SMNVEV (reference sequence). The CDR3 loop is CASSLSGGRTGELFF. CDR3 sequence (DNA): TGTGCCAGCAGTTTATCAGGGGGCCGGACCGGGGAGCTGTTTTTT.

This clonotype was observed a few times. This chain links TRBV11-2 with TRBJ2-7; D gene uncertain. The CDR3 loop spans 13 amino acids. Trimming pared 8 bases from V and 2 bases from J, leaving 13 bases between. Germline V gene lookup returns CDR1 SGHAT and CDR2 FQNNGV. The CDR3 nucleotides read TGTGCCAGCGCAGTTCAGTCAACCTACGAGCAGTACTTC. It codes for CASAVQSTYEQYF.

There are a few counts of this clonotype. The J gene is TRBJ2-7, the V gene TRBV12-3 or TRBV12-4; the D gene is possibly TRBD1 (6 bases). Trimming stripped 6 bases from V and 2 bases from J, with 14 bases between. CDR3 length: 14 residues. DNA of the CDR3: TGTGCCAGCAGGCTAGGGGGTTCTCCCTACGAGCAGTACTTC. It translates to CASRLGGSPYEQYF.

The CDR3 nucleotides are TGTGCCACCCGGACTAGCCTTAACAATGAGCAGTTCTTC. Encoded protein: CATRTSLNNEQFF. The chain carries TRBV13 and TRBJ2-1; 8 bases agree with TRBD2. CDR1 and CDR2 from the germline V gene are PRHDT and FYEKMQ (reference sequence). J lost 5 bases, V lost 10 bases, and 7 bases had no gene match. The CDR3 is 13 amino acids.

CDR3 DNA sequence: TGTGCCAGCAGCTTAGCGGTCCTTAGCGGGAGCGCAGATACGCAGTATTTT. It specifies CASSLAVLSGSADTQYF. The chain recombines TRBV7-3 with TRBJ2-3; 9 bases map to TRBD2. This CDR3 is 17 amino acids long. The V and J ends lost 2 bases and 4 bases, in that order; junction bases with no gene match: 10. The germline V gene encodes CDR1 SGHTA and CDR2 FQGTGA.

The V and J genes are TRBV4-3 and TRBJ2-7, with D maybe TRBD1 (5 bases). V dropped 3 bases and J dropped 3 bases, with 12 bases sitting between them. This CDR3 is built from 14 residues. The germline V gene encodes CDR1 LGHNA and CDR2 YSLEER. The CDR3 bases are TGCGCCAGCAGCCAGTTAGGGGATAACTACGAGCAGTACTTC. It encodes CASSQLGDNYEQYF.

There are a few counts of this clonotype. The chain has TRBV24-1 and TRBJ2-1; tentative D call: TRBD1 (5 bases). Trimming took off 0 bases at V and 8 bases at J, with 13 bases between the two ends. Germline CDR1 reads KGHDR; CDR2 reads SFDVKD. This CDR3 has 15 residues. The CDR3 here is CATSDLGSEQDEQFF. Here the CDR3 DNA reads TGTGCCACCAGTGATTTGGGTAGTGAACAGGATGAGCAGTTCTTC.

This chain connects TRBV20-1 to TRBJ2-5; the match to TRBD2 covers 12 bases. Unmatched junction bases numbered 0, after V lost 1 base and J lost 0 bases. The CDR3 contains 15 residues. Germline values: CDR1 DFQATT, CDR2 SNEGSKA (reference sequence). The CDR3 is CSARGTSGDQETQYF. The CDR3 DNA follows: TGCAGTGCTAGAGGGACTAGCGGGGACCAAGAGACCCAGTACTTC.

CDR3 protein: CASSEDTGAPEETQYF. In DNA, the CDR3 is TGTGCCAGCAGCGAGGATACGGGAGCTCCGGAGGAGACCCAGTACTTC. This chain uses TRBV9 with TRBJ2-5; tentative D call: TRBD2 (6 bases). This CDR3 is built from 16 residues. Germline V gives CDR1 SGDLS, CDR2 YYNGEE. With 3 bases removed from V and 5 bases from J, the gap between germline ends came to 20 bases.

This clonotype was seen a handful of times. The V and J genes are TRBV3-1 and TRBJ2-1; TRBD2 agrees at 8 bases. Unmatched junction bases numbered 4, after V lost 0 bases and J lost 3 bases. The germline V gene encodes CDR1 LGHDT and CDR2 YNNKEL (reference sequence). The CDR3 runs to 16 residues. CDR3 DNA sequence: TGTGCCAGCAGCCAAGATCCGGGAGGGCTCTACAATGAGCAGTTCTTC. This translates into CASSQDPGGLYNEQFF.

This clonotype was picked up a small number of times. The gene calls are TRBV12-3 or TRBV12-4 and TRBJ1-3; D ambiguous. There are 15 residues in the CDR3. V was trimmed by 7 bases and J by 0 bases, leaving 13 bases between them. This chain's CDR3 is CASTPYGSSGNTIYF. CDR3 nucleotides: TGTGCCAGCACCCCCTACGGGTCCTCTGGAAACACCATATATTTT.